These 3 T cell receptor beta chains were all obtained from the same sample, sequenced in a study of low-dose radiotherapy and immunotherapy resistance in tumors. TRAV and TRBV primers primed cDNA for both TCRalpha and TCRbeta. For amplifying TCRs, the PCR ran for around 20 cycles with Phusion, which was used together with a constant-region primer and the adapter on the V primers. TCRdb used MiXCR to reprocess the reads, holding one entry per CDR3 protein. The sample contains tens of thousands of distinct CDR3 sequences, approximately 26% of which appear only once. Time point in this sample: before trial treatment. Sequencing used PBMCs, obtained before treatment. These receptors all stem from a male donor with rectosigmoid adenocarcinoma.

There are many counts of this clonotype. V is TRBV7-2 and J is TRBJ2-7, with 9 positions matching TRBD2. CDR3 size: 15 residues. V gave up 5 bases and J gave up 5 bases; unmatched junction bases: 10. Germline V CDR1 and CDR2: SGHTA, FQGNSA. Written as DNA, the CDR3 is TGTGCCAGCAGCCTAACGACTAGCGGCAGGGACGAGCAGTACTTC. Amino acid sequence: CASSLTTSGRDEQYF. Full variable domain (missing parts from reference TRBV7-2 and TRBJ2-7): GAGVSQSPSNKVTEKGKDVELRCDPISGHTALYWYRQSLGQGLEFLIYFQGNSAPDKSGLPSDRFSAERTGGSVSTLTIQRTQQEDSAVYLCASSLTTSGRDEQYFGPGTRLTVT.

The J gene is TRBJ1-2, the V gene TRBV19; TRBD1 matches 8 bases. The CDR3 is 15 residues long. Germline CDR1 reads LNHDA; CDR2 reads SQIVND (reference sequence). V dropped 0 bases and J dropped 13; count of bases not matched to a gene: 13. In nucleotides, the CDR3 is TGTGCCAGTAGTATAGATCCGTTGACAGGGGCGGGTTCCACCTTC. Translated, it gives CASSIDPLTGAGSTF.

This chain links TRBV28 with TRBJ2-7; 7 positions match TRBD1. CDR3 length equals 17 residues. The V gene end was trimmed by 3 bases and the J gene end by 2 bases; junction bases not matched to a gene: 13. CDR1 is MDHEN and CDR2 is SYDVKM in the germline V gene. The CDR3 sequence is CASSFWSVRTGTYEQYF. The CDR3 nucleotides read TGTGCCAGCAGTTTTTGGTCCGTTAGGACAGGAACCTACGAGCAGTACTTC.